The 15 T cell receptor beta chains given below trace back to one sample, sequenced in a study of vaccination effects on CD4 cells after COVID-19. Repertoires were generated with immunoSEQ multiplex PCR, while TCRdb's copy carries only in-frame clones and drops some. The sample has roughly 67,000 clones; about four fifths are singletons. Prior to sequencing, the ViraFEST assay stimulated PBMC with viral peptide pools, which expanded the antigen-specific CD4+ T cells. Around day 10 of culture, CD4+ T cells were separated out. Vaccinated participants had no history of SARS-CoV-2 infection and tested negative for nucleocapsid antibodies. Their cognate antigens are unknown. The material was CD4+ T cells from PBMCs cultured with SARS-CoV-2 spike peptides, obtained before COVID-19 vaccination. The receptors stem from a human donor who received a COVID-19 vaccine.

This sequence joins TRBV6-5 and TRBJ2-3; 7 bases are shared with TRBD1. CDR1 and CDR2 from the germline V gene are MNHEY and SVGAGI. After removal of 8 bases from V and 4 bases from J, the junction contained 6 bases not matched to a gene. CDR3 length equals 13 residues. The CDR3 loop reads CASARGRADTQYF. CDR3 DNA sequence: TGTGCCAGCGCGAGGGGGCGGGCAGATACGCAGTATTTT.

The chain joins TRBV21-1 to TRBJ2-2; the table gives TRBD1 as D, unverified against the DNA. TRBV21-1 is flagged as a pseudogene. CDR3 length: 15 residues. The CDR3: CASGGQGAGAGELFF. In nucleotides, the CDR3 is TGTGCCAGCGGTGGACAGGGGGCGGGCGCCGGGGAGCTGTTTTTT.

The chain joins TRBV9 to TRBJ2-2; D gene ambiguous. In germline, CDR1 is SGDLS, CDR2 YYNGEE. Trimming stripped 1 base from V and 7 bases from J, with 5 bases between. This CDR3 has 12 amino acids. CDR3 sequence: CASSVPGGELFF. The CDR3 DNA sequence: TGTGCCAGCAGCGTACCCGGCGGGGAGCTGTTTTTT. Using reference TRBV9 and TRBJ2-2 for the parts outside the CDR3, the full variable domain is DSGVTQTPKHLITATGQRVTLRCSPRSGDLSVYWYQQSLDQGLQFLIQYYNGEERAKGNILERFSAQQFPDLHSELNLSSLELGDSALYFCASSVPGGELFFGEGSRLTVL.

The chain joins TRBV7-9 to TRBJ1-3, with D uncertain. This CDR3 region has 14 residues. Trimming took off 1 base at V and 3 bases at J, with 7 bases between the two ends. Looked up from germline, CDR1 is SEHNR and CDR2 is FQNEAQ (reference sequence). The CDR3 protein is CASSLEAYGNTIYF. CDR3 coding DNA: TGTGCCAGCAGCTTAGAGGCGTATGGAAACACCATATATTTT.

The CDR3 region has the DNA TGTGCCACCAGCATCCTATACACCGGGGAGCTGTTTTTT. This gives the protein CATSILYTGELFF. The chain joins TRBV15 to TRBJ2-2, with D hard to call. This CDR3 is 13 amino acids long. Germline V lookup: CDR1 LNHNV, CDR2 YYDKDF (reference sequence). Trimming pared 4 bases from V and 3 bases from J, leaving 6 bases between.

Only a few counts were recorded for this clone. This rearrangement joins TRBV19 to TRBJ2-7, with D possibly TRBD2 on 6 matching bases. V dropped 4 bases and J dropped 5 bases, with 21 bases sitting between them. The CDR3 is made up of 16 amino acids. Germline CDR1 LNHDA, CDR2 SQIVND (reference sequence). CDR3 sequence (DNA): TGTGCCAGTAGTACCCGGGGGAAAGCTGGATTTCACGAGCAGTACGTC. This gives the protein CASSTRGKAGFHEQYV.

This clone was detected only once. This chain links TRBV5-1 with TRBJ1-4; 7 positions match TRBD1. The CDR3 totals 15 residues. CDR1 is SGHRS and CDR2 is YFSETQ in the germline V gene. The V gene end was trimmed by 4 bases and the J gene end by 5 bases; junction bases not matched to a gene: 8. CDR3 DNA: TGCGCCAGCAGCCTGGGGACAGCAAGAAATGAAAAACTGTTTTTT. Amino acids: CASSLGTARNEKLFF.

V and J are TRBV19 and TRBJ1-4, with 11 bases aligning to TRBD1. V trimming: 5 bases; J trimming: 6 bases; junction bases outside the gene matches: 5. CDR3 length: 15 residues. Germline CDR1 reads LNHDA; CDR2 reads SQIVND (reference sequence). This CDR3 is CASSSRTGGDEKLFF. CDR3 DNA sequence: TGTGCCAGTAGTTCCCGGACAGGGGGCGATGAAAAACTGTTTTTT.

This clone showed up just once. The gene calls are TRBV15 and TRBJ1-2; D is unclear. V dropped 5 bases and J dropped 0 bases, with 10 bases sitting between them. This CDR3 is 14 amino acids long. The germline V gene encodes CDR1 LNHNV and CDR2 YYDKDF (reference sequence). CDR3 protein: CATSRKKANYGYTF. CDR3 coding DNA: TGTGCCACCAGCCGGAAAAAGGCTAACTATGGCTACACCTTC.

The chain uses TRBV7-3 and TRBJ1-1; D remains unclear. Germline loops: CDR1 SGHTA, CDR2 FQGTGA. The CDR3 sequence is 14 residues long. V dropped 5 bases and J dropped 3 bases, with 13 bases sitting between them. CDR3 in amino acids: CASSPKSGDTEAFF. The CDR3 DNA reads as TGTGCCAGCAGCCCAAAATCCGGGGACACTGAAGCTTTCTTT.

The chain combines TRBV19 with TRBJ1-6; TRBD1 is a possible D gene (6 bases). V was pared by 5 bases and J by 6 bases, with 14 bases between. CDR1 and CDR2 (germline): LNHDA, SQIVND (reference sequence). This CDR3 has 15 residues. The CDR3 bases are TGTGCCAGTAGTTTCCGGGACACTTTTAATTCACCCCTCCACTTT. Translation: CASSFRDTFNSPLHF.

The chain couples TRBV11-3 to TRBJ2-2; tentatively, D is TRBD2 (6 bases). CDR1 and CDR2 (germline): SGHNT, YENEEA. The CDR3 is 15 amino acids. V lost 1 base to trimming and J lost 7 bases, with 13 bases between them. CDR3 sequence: CASSLAQGGGGELFF. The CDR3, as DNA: TGTGCCAGCAGCTTAGCCCAGGGAGGAGGCGGGGAGCTGTTTTTT.

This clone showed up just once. The CDR3 sequence: CASGPGTVYNSPLHF. CDR3 coding DNA: TGCGCCAGCGGACCCGGGACGGTCTATAATTCACCCCTCCACTTT. This chain connects TRBV4-1 to TRBJ1-6; possibly TRBD1 for D (5 bases). The CDR3 runs 15 residues. Looked up from germline, CDR1 is MGHRA and CDR2 is YSYEKL. Trimming took 8 bases from V and 3 from J, leaving 14 bases between them.

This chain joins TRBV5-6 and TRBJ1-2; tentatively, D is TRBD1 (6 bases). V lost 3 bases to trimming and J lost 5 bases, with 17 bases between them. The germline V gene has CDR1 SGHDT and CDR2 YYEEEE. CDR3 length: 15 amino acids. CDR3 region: CASSSPSGTSYGYTF. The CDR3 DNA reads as TGTGCCAGCAGCTCCCCCTCCGGGACAAGTTATGGCTACACCTTC. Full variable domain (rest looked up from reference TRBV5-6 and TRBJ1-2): DAGVTQSPTHLIKTRGQQVTLRCSPKSGHDTVSWYQQALGQGPQFIFQYYEEEERQRGNFPDRFSGHQFPNYSSELNVNALLLGDSALYLCASSSPSGTSYGYTFGSGTRLTVV.

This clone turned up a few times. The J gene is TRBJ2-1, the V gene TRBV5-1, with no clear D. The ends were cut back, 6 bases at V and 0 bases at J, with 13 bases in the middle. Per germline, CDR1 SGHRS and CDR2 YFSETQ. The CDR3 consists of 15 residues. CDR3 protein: CASNPSPSSYNEQFF. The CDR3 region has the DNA TGCGCCAGCAACCCTAGTCCCAGCTCCTACAATGAGCAGTTCTTC.